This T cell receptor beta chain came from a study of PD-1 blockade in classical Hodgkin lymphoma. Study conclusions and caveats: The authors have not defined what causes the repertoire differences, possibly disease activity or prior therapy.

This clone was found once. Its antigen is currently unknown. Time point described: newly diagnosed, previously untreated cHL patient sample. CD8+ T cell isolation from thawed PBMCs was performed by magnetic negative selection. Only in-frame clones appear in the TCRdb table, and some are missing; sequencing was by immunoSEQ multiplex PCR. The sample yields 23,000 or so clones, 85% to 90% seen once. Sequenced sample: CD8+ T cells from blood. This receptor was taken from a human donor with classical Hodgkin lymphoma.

The CDR3 bases are TGTGCCAGCAGCTTAGATAAGGGGCACGAGCAGTACTTC. As protein: CASSLDKGHEQYF. The rearrangement joins TRBV7-9 to TRBJ2-7, with D possibly being TRBD1 (5 bases). This CDR3 comprises 13 residues. With 1 base removed from V and 5 bases from J, the gap between germline ends came to 9 bases. CDR1 is SEHNR, CDR2 FQNEAQ, per germline (reference sequence). Supplemented by reference TRBV7-9 and TRBJ2-7, the full variable domain reads DTGVSQNPRHKITKRGQNVTFRCDPISEHNRLYWYRQTLGQGPEFLTYFQNEAQLEKSRLLSDRFSAERPKGSFSTLEIQRTEQGDSAMYLCASSLDKGHEQYFGPGTRLTVT.